This T cell receptor beta chain was identified in a study of blood T cell repertoires in COVID-19. Study information: PBMCs, B-cell-depleted T cells, or T cells provided the cDNA or gDNA that made up the material.

Method: immunoSEQ multiplex PCR; TCRdb's copy keeps in-frame clones and lacks some. The data contain about 480,000 clones, roughly 89% of them singletons. The TCR originated in a man aged 18 to 29 with COVID-19, enrolled during active disease. Sequenced material: peripheral blood.

The CDR3 protein is CAWKASGTYEQYF. DNA of the CDR3: TGTGCCTGGAAGGCTAGCGGGACGTACGAGCAGTACTTC. The chain is built from TRBV30 and TRBJ2-7, with 9 nucleotides matching TRBD2. Germline-derived CDR1 and CDR2 are GTSNPN and SVGIG (reference sequence). The CDR3 has 13 residues. Trimming at V came to 4 bases and at J to 4 bases, leaving 5 bases not matched to a gene.